This T cell receptor (beta chain) is drawn from a study of T cells in tumors after PD-1 blockade. Overall study: Patients had no prior checkpoint blockade, systemic immunosuppressants, or anti-cancer therapy within 4 weeks. Patients received pembrolizumab 200 mg every 3 weeks or cemiplimab 350 mg every 2 weeks. Blood samples averaged roughly 110,000 templates (range about 22,000-280,000) and fewer than 45,000 unique clonotypes. A subset received ongoing vismodegib 150 mg daily alongside anti-PD-1 therapy.

Clones were sequenced by immunoSEQ multiplex PCR, and TCRdb holds only the in-frame ones, with some missing. Among some 43,000 clones listed, about 85% were seen once. V gave up 8 bases and J gave up 5 bases, with 10 bases separating them. From germline, CDR1 is LNHDA and CDR2 SQIVND (reference sequence). The CDR3 extends over 13 amino acids. The material was PBMCs, obtained before anti-PD-1 treatment. J is TRBJ1-6 and V is TRBV19; D gene unclear. This clonotype was obtained from a human donor with basal cell carcinoma. The CDR3 nucleotides are TGTGCCAGTGGATATGGGGATAATTCACCCCTCCACTTT. Translated, it gives CASGYGDNSPLHF.